The 31 T cell receptor beta chains reported below all come from one sample, sequenced in a study of blood T cells in healthy people across ages. It was with a sample-barcoded 5' primer and a J-beta primer mix that a second PCR of roughly 7 to 12 cycles was run. TCRdb processed the 5' RACE reads anew with MiXCR; each CDR3 protein has one entry. The sample lists 450,000 to 700,000 distinct CDR3 sequences; approximately 27% were seen once. The sequenced sample was blood. Receptor source: a woman aged 65 to 85 in good health.

This clonotype appeared a few times. V and J are TRBV12-3 or TRBV12-4 and TRBJ1-2, with a weak D call TRBD1 (6 bases). Trimming left V 6 bases short and J 4 bases short, with 12 bases between. There are 13 residues in the CDR3. The CDR3 DNA reads as TGTGCCAGCAGCACGGACAGTCGCTATGGCTACACCTTC. As protein: CASSTDSRYGYTF.

This clonotype has a count of ten or more. The genes are TRBV7-2 and TRBJ1-4; D call uncertain. The CDR3 totals 14 residues. Trimming removed 8 bases at V and 3 bases at J, with 13 bases between. Germline V lookup: CDR1 SGHTA, CDR2 FQGNSA. CDR3 coding DNA: TGTGCCAGCGGTCTATATCGGGCTAATGAAAAACTGTTTTTT. This codes for CASGLYRANEKLFF.

This clonotype came up a few times. V usage is TRBV15 and J usage is TRBJ2-7, with a weak D call TRBD1 (6 bases). The germline V gene encodes CDR1 LNHNV and CDR2 YYDKDF (reference sequence). The CDR3 runs to 14 residues. Trimming removed 1 base from V and 3 bases from J, with 10 bases in between. The CDR3 nucleotides are TGTGCCACCAGCAGAGCGACAGGAAACTACGAGCAGTACTTC. Translating it yields CATSRATGNYEQYF.

The V gene is TRBV18, the J gene TRBJ2-3; no firm D call. The germline gives CDR1 KGHSH, CDR2 LQKENI. The CDR3 runs 11 residues. Trimming took off 0 bases at V and 11 bases at J, with 6 bases between the two ends. The CDR3 DNA reads as TGTGCCAGCTCACCACCAGGAGAGCAGTATTTT. It specifies CASSPPGEQYF.

The chain carries TRBV27 and TRBJ2-3; TRBD2 aligns across 9 bases. With 1 base clipped from V and 9 bases from J, the junction kept 11 bases outside the gene matches. Germline CDR1 reads MNHEY; CDR2 reads SMNVEV (reference sequence). The CDR3 is 16 amino acids. The CDR3 nucleotides are TGTGCCAGCAGTTTATTCCCTAGCGGGGCCCCCGGGACGCAGTATTTT. Protein sequence: CASSLFPSGAPGTQYF.

This clonotype was seen only a few times. The J gene is TRBJ1-4, the V gene TRBV28; D gene unclear. V was trimmed by 2 bases and J by 6 bases, leaving 4 bases between them. Germline CDR1 and CDR2: MDHEN and SYDVKM. The CDR3 consists of 12 residues. The DNA of the CDR3 is TGTGCCAGCAGTTTACTAGATGAAAAACTGTTTTTT. It encodes CASSLLDEKLFF.

Concerning this clonotype itself: One junction end disagrees with the germline gene, perhaps due to a read error. The chain carries TRBV12-3 or TRBV12-4 and TRBJ2-3, with TRBD1 matching 9 bases. The CDR3 is 15 amino acids. Written as DNA, the CDR3 is TGTGCCAGCAGTTTATCGGGACAGGGAACAGATGCGCAATATTTT. It translates to CASSLSGQGTDAQYF.

The rearrangement joins TRBV5-1 to TRBJ2-5, with 9 bases that match TRBD2. This CDR3 comprises 16 residues. The germline V gene has CDR1 SGHRS and CDR2 YFSETQ. V gave up 2 bases and J gave up 5 bases; unmatched junction bases: 10. The CDR3 sequence: CASSFFAGGPLETQYF. The DNA of the CDR3 is TGCGCCAGCAGCTTCTTCGCGGGGGGGCCATTGGAGACCCAGTACTTC.

This clonotype was seen a few times. The chain links TRBV7-2 to TRBJ2-5; 10 positions match TRBD2. Germline CDR1 is SGHTA and CDR2 is FQGNSA. The CDR3 is made up of 15 amino acids. V trimming: 5 bases; J trimming: 1 base; junction bases outside the gene matches: 4. The CDR3: CASSRTSGLQETQYF. The CDR3 DNA reads TGTGCCAGCAGCCGGACTAGCGGACTCCAAGAGACCCAGTACTTC.

The rearrangement links TRBV7-6 to TRBJ2-1; D unresolved. The CDR3 loop spans 17 amino acids. V lost 2 bases and J lost 0, with 14 bases in between. Germline lookup yields CDR1 SGHVS and CDR2 FNYEAQ. The CDR3 loop reads CASSLRWAPISYNEQFF. The CDR3 bases are TGTGCCAGCAGCTTACGTTGGGCCCCCATCTCCTACAATGAGCAGTTCTTC. The whole variable domain, remainder taken from reference TRBV7-6 and TRBJ2-1, is GAGVSQSPRYKVTKRGQDVALRCDPISGHVSLYWYRQALGQGPEFLTYFNYEAQQDKSGLPNDRFSAERPEGSISTLTIQRTEQRDSAMYRCASSLRWAPISYNEQFFGPGTRLTVL.

The chain links TRBV6-6 to TRBJ2-3, with D possibly TRBD1 on 6 matching bases. The CDR3 has 14 amino acids. Per germline, CDR1 MNHNY and CDR2 SVGAGI (reference sequence). The germline V and J ends were trimmed by 0 bases and 6 bases, with 10 bases remaining between them. The CDR3 is CASSYSNRADTQYF. CDR3 bases: TGTGCCAGCAGTTACTCGAACAGGGCGGATACGCAGTATTTT.

The chain is built from TRBV12-3 or TRBV12-4 and TRBJ2-3, with TRBD2 identical over 14 bases. Germline trimming cut 4 bases from V and 3 bases from J; bases unmatched to any gene: 6. This CDR3 is built from 17 residues. This CDR3 is CASSWAWTSGRTDTQYF. The CDR3 bases are TGTGCCAGCAGTTGGGCCTGGACTAGCGGGAGGACAGATACGCAGTATTTT.

At least ten counts were recorded for this clonotype. This rearrangement joins TRBV15 to TRBJ2-5; D uncertain. The germline gives CDR1 LNHNV, CDR2 YYDKDF (reference sequence). The CDR3 runs 12 residues. V was shortened by 5 bases and J by 4 bases, with 8 bases between the two germline ends. Here the CDR3 DNA reads TGTGCCACCAGCGTGATGAGAGAGACCCAGTACTTC. Amino acid sequence: CATSVMRETQYF.

This clonotype has just a few counts. A read error may produce the germline difference seen at one junction end. The chain couples TRBV7-9 to TRBJ2-3; D is uncertain. This CDR3 is 11 amino acids long. Germline V gene sequence: CDR1 SEHNR, CDR2 FQNEAQ (reference sequence). CDR3 DNA: TGTGCCAGCAGCTTAGGCCAGGCGAGAGATTTT. This sequence encodes CASSLGQARDF.

The chain employs TRBV7-2 and TRBJ2-1; D possibly matches TRBD1 or TRBD2 (6 bases each). The assigned J gene may be wrong: the sequence end matches TRBJ2-5 better. The CDR3 extends over 15 amino acids. The germline V gene has CDR1 SGHTA and CDR2 FQGNSA. The CDR3 bases are TGTGCCAGCAGCTTATCATGGGGGGCTCAGGAGACCCAGTACTTC. Its translation is CASSLSWGAQETQYF.

In its sample, this clonotype was seen many times. The V call is TRBV3-1, the J call TRBJ2-1; 14 bases are shared with TRBD2. The CDR3 sequence is 15 residues long. J was trimmed by 8 bases and V by 5 bases; bases with no gene match: 5. The germline gives CDR1 LGHDT, CDR2 YNNKEL (reference sequence). The CDR3 is CASSVTSGGADEQFF. CDR3 nucleotides: TGTGCCAGCAGCGTGACTAGCGGGGGGGCCGATGAGCAGTTCTTC.

In this sample, this clonotype turned up a few times. The chain recombines TRBV2 with TRBJ2-7; the D is unclear. CDR1 is SNHLY, CDR2 FYNNEI, per germline. Trimming took off 4 bases at V and 0 bases at J, with 10 bases between the two ends. The CDR3 is 14 amino acids. The CDR3 loop reads CASSVSSSSYEQYF. The CDR3 region has the DNA TGTGCCAGCAGTGTTAGTAGTTCCTCCTACGAGCAGTACTTC.

The V and J genes are TRBV5-1 and TRBJ1-1; TRBD1 aligns across 7 bases. Trimming took 2 bases from V and 1 from J; bases not matched to a gene: 5. The germline V gene has CDR1 SGHRS and CDR2 YFSETQ. The CDR3 runs 15 residues. This CDR3 reads CASSFGGTENTEAFF. DNA of the CDR3: TGCGCCAGCAGCTTCGGCGGGACAGAGAACACTGAAGCTTTCTTT.

This clonotype occurred a few times. The chain employs TRBV6-2 or TRBV6-3 and TRBJ1-2; maybe TRBD1 (6 bases). The CDR3 is 14 residues long. The V and J ends lost 6 bases and 5 bases respectively, with 16 bases between them. Germline CDR1 MNHEY, CDR2 SVGEGT. Here the CDR3 DNA reads TGTGCCAGCAGACGGACAGAGGGATCGTATGGCTACACCTTC. It is translated as CASRRTEGSYGYTF.

This clonotype turned up a few times. The chain employs TRBV29-1 and TRBJ1-2; D is unresolved. The ends were cut back, 3 bases at V and 8 bases at J, with 13 bases in the middle. The CDR3 sequence is 12 residues long. In germline, CDR1 is SQVTM, CDR2 ANQGSEA. This chain's CDR3 is CSVELPSRGYTF. The CDR3 nucleotides are TGCAGCGTTGAGCTCCCCTCTCGGGGCTACACCTTC.

The chain recombines TRBV7-9 with TRBJ2-1; D is undetermined. Between the trimmed V and J ends, which lost 1 base and 7 bases, there was a span of 5 bases. This CDR3 has 12 residues. CDR1 and CDR2 (germline): SEHNR, FQNEAQ (reference sequence). CDR3 loop: CASSLVANEQFF. CDR3 bases: TGTGCCAGCAGCTTAGTTGCAAATGAGCAGTTCTTC. Full variable domain (outside the CDR3, taken from reference TRBV7-9 and TRBJ2-1): DTGVSQNPRHKITKRGQNVTFRCDPISEHNRLYWYRQTLGQGPEFLTYFQNEAQLEKSRLLSDRFSAERPKGSFSTLEIQRTEQGDSAMYLCASSLVANEQFFGPGTRLTVL.

The genes are TRBV5-1 and TRBJ2-1, with 8 bases identical to TRBD1. The CDR3 totals 15 residues. J was trimmed by 7 bases and V by 0 bases; bases with no gene match: 6. Germline V CDR1 and CDR2: SGHRS, YFSETQ. The CDR3 DNA sequence: TGCGCCAGCAGCTTGGTCCAGGGGGCATGGAATGAGCAGTTCTTC. Translation gives CASSLVQGAWNEQFF.

The DNA for the CDR3 is TGCAGCGTAAAAATTGACATTTCCTCCTACGAGCAGTACTTC. The encoded protein is CSVKIDISSYEQYF. J is TRBJ2-7 and V is TRBV29-1; D uncertain. The CDR3 sequence is 14 residues long. Germline CDR1 and CDR2: SQVTM and ANQGSEA. V was shortened by 6 bases and J by 0 bases, with 15 bases between the two germline ends.

V usage is TRBV2 and J usage is TRBJ2-7, with a tentative D call TRBD2 (5 bases). V lost 4 bases, J lost 11 bases, and 15 bases lay in between. This CDR3 region has 12 residues. CDR1 is SNHLY, CDR2 FYNNEI, per germline. This CDR3 is CASSGDYSQEYF. In DNA form, the CDR3 reads TGTGCCAGCAGTGGAGACTATTCTCAGGAGTACTTC.

J is TRBJ2-5 and V is TRBV6-1; a weak D match, TRBD2 (5 bases). CDR1 is MNHNS and CDR2 is SASEGT in the germline V gene. Trimming took 8 bases from V and 2 from J, leaving 9 bases between them. This CDR3 has 12 amino acids. As DNA, the CDR3 is TGTGCCAGCCAGGAGCGGCAAGAGACCCAGTACTTC. The encoded protein is CASQERQETQYF.

The chain combines TRBV7-9 with TRBJ1-4, with D maybe TRBD1 (5 bases). V was pared by 1 base and J by 5 bases, with 14 bases between. In germline, CDR1 is SEHNR, CDR2 FQNEAQ (reference sequence). This CDR3 contains 16 residues. The CDR3 DNA reads TGTGCCAGCAGCTTAGGAAACGGGGGAACCAATGAAAAACTGTTTTTT. Its protein product is CASSLGNGGTNEKLFF.

The table lists this clonotype with a few counts. The chain couples TRBV19 to TRBJ2-1; D perhaps matches TRBD1 (7 bases). Germline CDR1 and CDR2: LNHDA and SQIVND (reference sequence). With 5 bases removed from V and 4 bases from J, the gap between germline ends came to 12 bases. The length of the CDR3 is 14 residues. CDR3 coding DNA: TGTGCCAGTAGTCGACAGGGACTTTACAATGAGCAGTTCTTC. This translates into CASSRQGLYNEQFF.

This clonotype was counted a few times. The chain links TRBV11-1 to TRBJ2-1; D could derive from TRBD1 or TRBD2 (5 bases each). In germline, CDR1 is SGHAT, CDR2 FQDESV (reference sequence). V dropped 0 bases and J dropped 6 bases, with 9 bases sitting between them. The CDR3 runs 14 residues. The CDR3: CASSLAWGSNEQFF. The DNA of the CDR3 is TGTGCCAGCAGCTTAGCGTGGGGGAGCAATGAGCAGTTCTTC.

With regard to this clonotype: The junction does not match germline at one end; this may be a read error. The V and J genes are TRBV6-6 and TRBJ1-2; the D gene is possibly TRBD1 (5 bases). The germline V gene encodes CDR1 MNHNY and CDR2 SVGAGI (reference sequence). The CDR3 consists of 17 residues. In nucleotides, the CDR3 is TGCGCCAGCAGTTACATCAACGGAGGGACGGGTCGCTATGGCTACACCTTC. It encodes CASSYINGGTGRYGYTF.

V is TRBV14 and J is TRBJ2-5; 7 bases match TRBD1. The DNA end lines up better with TRBJ2-1; the J call may be wrong. Germline V gene data show CDR1 as SGHDN and CDR2 as FVKESK. The CDR3 has 15 residues. CDR3: CASSPPGQVGNEQFF. Written as DNA, the CDR3 is TGTGCCAGCAGCCCCCCCGGACAGGTTGGCAATGAGCAGTTCTTC.

The chain has TRBV7-6 and TRBJ1-3; 9 nucleotides line up with TRBD1. Trimming cost V 5 bases and J 4 bases; bases outside gene matches: 6. This CDR3 spans 15 amino acids. Germline CDR1 and CDR2: SGHVS and FNYEAQ. CDR3 DNA sequence: TGTGCCAGCAGCGCGGCTACAGGGGGCGGAAACACCATATATTTT. It translates to CASSAATGGGNTIYF.